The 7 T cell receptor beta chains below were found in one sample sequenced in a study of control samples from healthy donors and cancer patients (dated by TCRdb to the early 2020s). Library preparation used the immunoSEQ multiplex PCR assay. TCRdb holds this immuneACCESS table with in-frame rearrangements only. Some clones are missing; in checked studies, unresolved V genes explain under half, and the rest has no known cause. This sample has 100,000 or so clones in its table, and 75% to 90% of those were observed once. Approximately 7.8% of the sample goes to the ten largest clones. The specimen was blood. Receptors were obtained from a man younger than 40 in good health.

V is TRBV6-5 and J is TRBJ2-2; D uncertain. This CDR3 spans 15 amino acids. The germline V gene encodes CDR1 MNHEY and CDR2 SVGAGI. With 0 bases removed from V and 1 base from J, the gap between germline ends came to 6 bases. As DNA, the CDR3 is TGTGCCAGCAGTTACTCTGGCTTGAACACCGGGGAGCTGTTTTTT. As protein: CASSYSGLNTGELFF.

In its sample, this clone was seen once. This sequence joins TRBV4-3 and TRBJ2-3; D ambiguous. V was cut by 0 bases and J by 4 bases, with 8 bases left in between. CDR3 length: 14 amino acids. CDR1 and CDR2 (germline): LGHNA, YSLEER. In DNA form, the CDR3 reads TGCGCCAGCAGCCAAGATAGTGTGGCAGATACGCAGTATTTT. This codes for CASSQDSVADTQYF.

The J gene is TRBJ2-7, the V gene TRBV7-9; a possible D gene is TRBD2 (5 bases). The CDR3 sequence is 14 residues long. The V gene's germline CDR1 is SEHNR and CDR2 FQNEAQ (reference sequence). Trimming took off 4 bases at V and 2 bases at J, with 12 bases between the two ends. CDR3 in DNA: TGTGCCAGCAGCTCCGGGGTCACTCCCTACGAGCAGTACTTC. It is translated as CASSSGVTPYEQYF.

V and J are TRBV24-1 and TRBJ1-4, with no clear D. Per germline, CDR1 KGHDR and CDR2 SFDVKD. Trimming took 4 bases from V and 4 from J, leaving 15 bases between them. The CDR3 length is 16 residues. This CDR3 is CATSEVGADGNEKLFF. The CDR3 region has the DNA TGTGCCACCAGTGAAGTGGGAGCGGACGGTAATGAAAAACTGTTTTTT.

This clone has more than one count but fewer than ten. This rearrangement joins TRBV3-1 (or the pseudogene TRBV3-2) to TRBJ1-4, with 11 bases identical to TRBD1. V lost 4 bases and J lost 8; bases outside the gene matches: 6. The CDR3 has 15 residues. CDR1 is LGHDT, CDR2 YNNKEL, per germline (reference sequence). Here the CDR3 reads CASSRDGTGGEKLFF. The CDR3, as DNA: TGTGCCAGCAGCCGTGACGGGACAGGGGGGGAAAAACTGTTTTTT.

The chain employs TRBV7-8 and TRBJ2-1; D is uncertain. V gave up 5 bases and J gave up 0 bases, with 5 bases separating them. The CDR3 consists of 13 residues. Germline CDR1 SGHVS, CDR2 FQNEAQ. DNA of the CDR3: TGTGCCAGCAGCCTTCGCTCCTACAATGAGCAGTTCTTC. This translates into CASSLRSYNEQFF.

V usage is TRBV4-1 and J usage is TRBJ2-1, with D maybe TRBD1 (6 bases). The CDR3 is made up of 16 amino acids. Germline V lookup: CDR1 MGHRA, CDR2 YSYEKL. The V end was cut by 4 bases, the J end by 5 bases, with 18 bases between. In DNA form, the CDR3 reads TGCGCCAGCAGCCCTATGGGCAGGGGCGCGAACAATGAGCAGTTCTTC. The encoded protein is CASSPMGRGANNEQFF.